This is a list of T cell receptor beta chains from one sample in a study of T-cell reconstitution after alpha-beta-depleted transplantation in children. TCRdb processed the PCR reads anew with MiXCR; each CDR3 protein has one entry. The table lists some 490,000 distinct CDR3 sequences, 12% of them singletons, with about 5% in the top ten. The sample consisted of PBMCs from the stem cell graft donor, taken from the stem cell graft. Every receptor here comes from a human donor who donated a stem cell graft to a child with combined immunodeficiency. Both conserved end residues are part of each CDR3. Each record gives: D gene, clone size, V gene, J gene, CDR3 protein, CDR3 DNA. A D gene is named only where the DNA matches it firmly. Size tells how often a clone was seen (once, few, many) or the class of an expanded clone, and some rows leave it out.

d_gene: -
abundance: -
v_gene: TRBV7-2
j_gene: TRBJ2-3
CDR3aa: CASSSPQYTQYF
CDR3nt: TGTGCCAGCAGCTCGCCCCAATATACGCAGTATTTT

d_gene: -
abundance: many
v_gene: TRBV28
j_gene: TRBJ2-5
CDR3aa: CASSFNPGGGETQYF
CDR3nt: TGTGCCAGCAGTTTTAATCCAGGGGGAGGAGAGACCCAGTACTTC

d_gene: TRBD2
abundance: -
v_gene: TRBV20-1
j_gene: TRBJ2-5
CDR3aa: CSARAPAGKQETQYF
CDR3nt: TGCAGTGCTAGAGCTCCAGCGGGGAAGCAAGAGACCCAGTACTTC

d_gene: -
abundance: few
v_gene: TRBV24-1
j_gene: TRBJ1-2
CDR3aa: CATSDWDQDGYTF
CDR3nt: TGTGCCACCAGTGATTGGGACCAGGATGGCTACACCTTC

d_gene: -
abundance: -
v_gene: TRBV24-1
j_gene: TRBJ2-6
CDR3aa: CATSDVSGSGANVLTF
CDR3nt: TGTGCCACCAGTGACGTCTCGGGGTCTGGGGCCAACGTCCTGACTTTC

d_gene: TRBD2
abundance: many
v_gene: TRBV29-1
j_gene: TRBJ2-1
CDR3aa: CSGLAGVEGEQFF
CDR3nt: TGCAGCGGATTAGCGGGAGTGGAGGGTGAGCAGTTCTTC

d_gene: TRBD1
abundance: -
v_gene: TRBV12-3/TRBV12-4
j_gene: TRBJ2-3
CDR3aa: CASSLDGWTGVSADTQYF
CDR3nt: TGTGCCAGCAGTTTAGACGGATGGACAGGGGTGAGCGCAGATACGCAGTATTTT

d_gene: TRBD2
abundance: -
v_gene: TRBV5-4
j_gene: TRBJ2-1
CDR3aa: CASSPTPGLAGENEQFF
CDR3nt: TGTGCCAGCAGCCCTACTCCGGGACTAGCGGGAGAAAATGAGCAGTTCTTC

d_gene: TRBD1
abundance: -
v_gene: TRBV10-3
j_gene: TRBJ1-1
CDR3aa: CAISEVGQGATEAFF
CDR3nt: TGTGCCATCAGTGAAGTAGGACAGGGGGCAACTGAAGCTTTCTTT

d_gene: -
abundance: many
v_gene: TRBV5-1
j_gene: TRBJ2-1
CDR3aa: CASSRDSISYNEQFF
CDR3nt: TGCGCCAGCAGCCGGGACTCAATCTCCTACAATGAGCAGTTCTTC

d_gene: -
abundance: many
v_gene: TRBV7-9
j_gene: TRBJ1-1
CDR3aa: CASSPTGLEAFF
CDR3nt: TGTGCCAGCAGCCCGACGGGCCTTGAAGCTTTCTTT

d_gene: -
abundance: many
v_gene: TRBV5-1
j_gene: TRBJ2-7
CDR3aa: CASSLESSYEQYF
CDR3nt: TGTGCCAGCAGCTTAGAGTCCTCCTACGAGCAGTACTTC

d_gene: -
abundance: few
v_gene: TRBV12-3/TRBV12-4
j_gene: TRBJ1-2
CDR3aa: CASSLGGLPYIYGYTF
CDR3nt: TGTGCCAGCAGTTTAGGCGGGTTGCCGTATATCTATGGCTACACCTTC

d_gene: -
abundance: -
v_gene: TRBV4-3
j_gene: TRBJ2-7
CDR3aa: CASSQALFTSSYEQYF
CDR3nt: TGCGCCAGCAGCCAAGCCCTTTTCACTAGCAGCTACGAGCAGTACTTC

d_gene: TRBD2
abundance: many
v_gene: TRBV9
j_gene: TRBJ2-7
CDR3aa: CASSSTSGTYEQYF
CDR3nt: TGTGCCAGCAGTTCGACTAGCGGAACCTACGAGCAGTACTTC

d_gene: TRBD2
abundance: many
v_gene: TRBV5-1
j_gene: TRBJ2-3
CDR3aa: CASSPSGLSTDTQYF
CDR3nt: TGCGCCAGCAGCCCGTCGGGACTATCCACAGATACGCAGTATTTT

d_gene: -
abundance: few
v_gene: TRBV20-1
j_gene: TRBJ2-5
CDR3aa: CSAKRQDLAETQYF
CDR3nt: TGCAGTGCTAAGCGCCAGGACCTAGCGGAGACCCAGTACTTC

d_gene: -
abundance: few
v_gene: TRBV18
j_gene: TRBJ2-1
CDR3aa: CASSLTGDNNEQFF
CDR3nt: TGTGCCAGCTCCCTGACCGGAGATAACAATGAGCAGTTCTTC

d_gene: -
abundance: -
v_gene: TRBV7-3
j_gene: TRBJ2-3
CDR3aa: CASSLTLYGTDTQYF
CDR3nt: TGTGCCAGCAGCTTAACGCTGTATGGCACAGATACGCAGTATTTT

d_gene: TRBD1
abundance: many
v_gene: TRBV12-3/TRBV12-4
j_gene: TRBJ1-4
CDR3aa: CASSPDRGNSKLFF
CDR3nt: TGTGCCAGCAGTCCGGACAGGGGGAATTCGAAACTGTTTTTT

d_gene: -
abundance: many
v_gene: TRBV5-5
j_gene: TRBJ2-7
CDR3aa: CASSTGSSPYEQYF
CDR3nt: TGTGCCAGCAGCACCGGCTCTAGCCCCTACGAGCAGTACTTC

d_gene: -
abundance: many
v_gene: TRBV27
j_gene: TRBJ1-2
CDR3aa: CASSSFRERDGYTF
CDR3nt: TGTGCCAGCAGTTCCTTCCGGGAGAGGGATGGCTACACCTTC

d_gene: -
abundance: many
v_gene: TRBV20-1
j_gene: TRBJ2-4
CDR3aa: CSARGGEWSIQYF
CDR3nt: TGCAGTGCTAGAGGTGGGGAATGGAGCATTCAGTACTTC

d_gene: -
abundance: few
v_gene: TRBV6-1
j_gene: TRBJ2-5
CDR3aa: CASSEVRGGETQYF
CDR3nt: TGTGCCAGCAGTGAAGTGCGGGGCGGAGAGACCCAGTACTTC

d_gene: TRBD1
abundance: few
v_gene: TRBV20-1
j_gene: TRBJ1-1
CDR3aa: CSARDQTGILNTEAFF
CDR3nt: TGCAGTGCTAGAGATCAGACAGGGATATTAAACACTGAAGCTTTCTTT

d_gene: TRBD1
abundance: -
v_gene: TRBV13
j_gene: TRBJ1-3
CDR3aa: CASSSLRTGGNTIYF
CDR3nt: TGTGCCAGCAGCTCCCTCCGGACAGGAGGAAACACCATATATTTT

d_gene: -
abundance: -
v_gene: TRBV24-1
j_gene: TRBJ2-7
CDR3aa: CATSTDYEQYF
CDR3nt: TGTGCCACCAGCACGGACTACGAGCAGTACTTC

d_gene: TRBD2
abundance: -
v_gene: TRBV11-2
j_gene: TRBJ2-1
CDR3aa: CASSLSLWEGLAEYNEQFF
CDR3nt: TGTGCCAGCAGCTTAAGTTTGTGGGAGGGACTAGCGGAATACAATGAGCAGTTCTTC

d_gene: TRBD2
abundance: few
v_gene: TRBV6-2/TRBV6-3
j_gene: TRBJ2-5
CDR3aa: CASSPPGLGLGKTQYF
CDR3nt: TGTGCCAGCAGCCCCCCGGGACTAGGGTTGGGAAAGACCCAGTACTTC

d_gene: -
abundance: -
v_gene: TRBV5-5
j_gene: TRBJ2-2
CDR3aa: CASSSRVFDTGELFF
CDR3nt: TGTGCCAGCAGCAGCCGGGTTTTCGACACCGGGGAGCTGTTTTTT

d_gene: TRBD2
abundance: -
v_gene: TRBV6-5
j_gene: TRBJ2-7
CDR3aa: CASSYSGTSGVYYEQYF
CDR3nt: TGTGCCAGCAGTTACTCCGGGACTAGCGGAGTTTACTACGAGCAGTACTTC

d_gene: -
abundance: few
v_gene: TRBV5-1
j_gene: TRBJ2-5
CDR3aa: CASKLKRQETQYF
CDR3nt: TGCGCCAGCAAGTTAAAGCGACAAGAGACCCAGTACTTC

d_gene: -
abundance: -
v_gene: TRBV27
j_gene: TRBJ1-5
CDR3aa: CASSYNYNQPQHF
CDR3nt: TGTGCCAGCAGCTATAATTACAATCAGCCCCAGCATTTT

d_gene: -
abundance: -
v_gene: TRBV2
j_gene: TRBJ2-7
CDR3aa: CASEPPGRIYEQYF
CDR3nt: TGTGCCAGCGAACCACCCGGGCGAATCTACGAGCAGTACTTC

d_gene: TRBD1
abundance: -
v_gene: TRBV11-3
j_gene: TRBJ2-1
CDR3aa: CASSPGTGLHNEQFF
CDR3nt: TGTGCCAGCAGCCCCGGGACAGGGCTTCACAATGAGCAGTTCTTC

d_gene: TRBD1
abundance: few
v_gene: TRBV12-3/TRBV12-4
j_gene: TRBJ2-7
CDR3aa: CASRAGTVPYEQYF
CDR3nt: TGTGCCAGCAGAGCAGGGACAGTACCCTACGAGCAGTACTTC

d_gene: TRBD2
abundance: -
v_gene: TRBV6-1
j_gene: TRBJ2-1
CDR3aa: CASSPPGSGVNNEQFF
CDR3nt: TGTGCCAGCAGTCCGCCAGGTAGCGGGGTAAACAATGAGCAGTTCTTC

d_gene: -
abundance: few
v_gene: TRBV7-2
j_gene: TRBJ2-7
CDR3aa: CASSQQGYDEQYF
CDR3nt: TGTGCCAGCAGCCAGCAGGGGTACGACGAGCAGTACTTC

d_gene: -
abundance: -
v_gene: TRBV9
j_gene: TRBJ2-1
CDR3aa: CASSVGGSTWDNEQFF
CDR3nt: TGTGCCAGCAGCGTAGGGGGTAGCACATGGGACAATGAGCAGTTCTTC

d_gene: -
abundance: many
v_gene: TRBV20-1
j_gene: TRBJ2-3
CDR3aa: CSALGADTQYF
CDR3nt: TGCAGTGCCCTGGGGGCAGATACGCAGTATTTT

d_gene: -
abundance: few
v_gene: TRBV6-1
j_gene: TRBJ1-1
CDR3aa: CASSKRGRGNTEAFF
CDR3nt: TGTGCCAGCAGTAAACGGGGCAGGGGAAACACTGAAGCTTTCTTT

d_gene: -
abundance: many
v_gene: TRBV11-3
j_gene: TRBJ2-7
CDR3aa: CASSFGGWEQYF
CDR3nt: TGTGCCAGCAGCTTTGGAGGATGGGAGCAGTACTTC

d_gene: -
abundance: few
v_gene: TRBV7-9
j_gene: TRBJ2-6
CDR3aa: CASSLGGGGLGSSGANVLTF
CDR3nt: TGTGCCAGCAGCTTAGGCGGAGGGGGCTTAGGATCCTCTGGGGCCAACGTCCTGACTTTC

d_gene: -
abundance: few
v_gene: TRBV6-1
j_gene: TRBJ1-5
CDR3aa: CASSEIRGRREQPQHF
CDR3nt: TGTGCCAGCAGTGAAATTAGGGGCAGGAGGGAACAGCCCCAGCATTTT

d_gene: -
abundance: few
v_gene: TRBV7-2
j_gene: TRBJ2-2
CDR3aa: CASSLRTRPNTGELFF
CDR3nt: TGTGCCAGCAGCTTACGAACCAGACCGAACACCGGGGAGCTGTTTTTT